These 30 T cell receptor beta chains came from one sample sequenced in a study of T-cell reconstitution after alpha-beta-depleted transplantation in children. A library of TCRbeta sequences, prepared with unique molecular identifiers, was generated. MiXCR, run by TCRdb on the PCR reads, gives a single entry per CDR3 protein. The table includes 280,000 or so distinct CDR3 sequences, roughly 11% detected once. The sequencing used peripheral blood, collected 180 days after TCRalphabeta/CD19-depleted stem cell transplant. The receptors come from a male patient under 10 years old who had a stem cell transplant for chronic granulomatous disease, so the T cells may come from the graft donor.

V gene TRBV5-1 combines with J gene TRBJ1-6, with D hard to call. V lost 4 bases and J 8 bases, leaving 19 bases between the germline ends. The CDR3 consists of 16 residues. Germline CDR1 SGHRS, CDR2 YFSETQ. CDR3: CASSTTGRVRDSPLHF. CDR3 sequence (DNA): TGCGCCAGCAGCACAACTGGGCGGGTCAGAGATTCACCCCTCCACTTT. The full variable domain, in which reference TRBV5-1 and TRBJ1-6 provide the parts outside the CDR3, is KAGVTQTPRYLIKTRGQQVTLSCSPISGHRSVSWYQQTPGQGLQFLFEYFSETQRNKGNFPGRFSGRQFSNSRSEMNVSTLELGDSALYLCASSTTGRVRDSPLHFGNGTRLTVT.

This clonotype was seen repeatedly, ten times or more. The chain uses TRBV30 and TRBJ2-4; TRBD2 agrees at 12 bases. V was clipped by 2 bases and J by 0 bases; unmatched bases: 5. Germline lookup yields CDR1 GTSNPN and CDR2 SVGIG (reference sequence). The CDR3 totals 17 residues. CDR3: CAWSWTSGTLAKNIQYF. The CDR3 coding sequence is TGTGCCTGGAGTTGGACTAGCGGGACCCTAGCCAAAAACATTCAGTACTTC.

This clonotype was counted at least ten times. The chain couples TRBV5-8 to TRBJ2-2; 7 bases are shared with TRBD2. CDR1 and CDR2 (germline): SGHTS, YDEGEE. The junction had 7 bases not matched to a gene; V was cut back by 2 bases and J by 0 bases. The CDR3 covers 17 residues. The CDR3 sequence: CASSLFSGGANTGELFF. CDR3 nucleotides: TGTGCCAGCAGCTTATTTTCGGGGGGAGCGAACACCGGGGAGCTGTTTTTT.

This clonotype was observed many times. This chain links TRBV6-1 with TRBJ1-6; TRBD1 matches 9 bases. Looked up from germline, CDR1 is MNHNS and CDR2 is SASEGT. Trimming took 6 bases from V and 8 from J; bases not matched to a gene: 2. This CDR3 has 13 amino acids. This CDR3 is CASRNRGHSPLHF. In nucleotides, the CDR3 is TGTGCCAGCAGGAACAGGGGGCATTCACCCCTCCACTTT.

This clonotype has at least ten counts. The V gene is TRBV6-5, the J gene TRBJ2-2; TRBD2 agrees at 13 bases. V dropped 0 bases and J dropped 3; count of bases not matched to a gene: 1. Looked up from germline, CDR1 is MNHEY and CDR2 is SVGAGI. This CDR3 contains 17 residues. The CDR3 sequence: CASSYSGLAGDTGELFF. The CDR3 bases are TGTGCCAGCAGTTACTCAGGACTAGCGGGGGACACCGGGGAGCTGTTTTTT.

This clonotype was observed many times. V gene TRBV5-1 combines with J gene TRBJ1-4; maybe TRBD1 (5 bases). Trimming stripped 2 bases from V and 8 bases from J, with 13 bases between. Germline CDR1 is SGHRS and CDR2 is YFSETQ. This CDR3 is built from 14 residues. DNA for the CDR3: TGCGCCAGCAGCTTTCGACAGATTCCCGAAAAACTGTTTTTT. Its translation: CASSFRQIPEKLFF.

At least ten counts were recorded for this clonotype. V usage is TRBV4-1 and J usage is TRBJ1-2; D might be TRBD1 (5 bases). This CDR3 comprises 17 residues. Germline V lookup: CDR1 MGHRA, CDR2 YSYEKL. The V and J ends lost 0 bases and 4 bases respectively, with 18 bases between them. The CDR3 sequence is CASSQESRQGPLYGYTF. As DNA, the CDR3 is TGCGCCAGCAGCCAAGAATCAAGGCAGGGTCCCCTCTATGGCTACACCTTC.

This clonotype was counted at least ten times. The V call is TRBV12-3 or TRBV12-4, the J call TRBJ2-5; D might be TRBD2 (6 bases). This CDR3 has 14 amino acids. The V and J ends lost 5 bases and 5 bases respectively, with 15 bases between them. CDR3 sequence reads: CASSPNWGVETQYF. CDR3 DNA: TGTGCCAGCAGTCCCAACTGGGGGGTTGAGACCCAGTACTTC.

The table lists this clonotype with many counts. This chain uses TRBV5-1 with TRBJ2-2, with D possibly being TRBD2 (6 bases). This CDR3 spans 17 amino acids. Trimming removed 0 bases from V and 7 bases from J, with 19 bases in between. In germline, CDR1 is SGHRS, CDR2 YFSETQ. The CDR3, as DNA: TGCGCCAGCAGCTTGGTTCGGACTACCGAAGACGTCGGGGAGCTGTTTTTT. This sequence encodes CASSLVRTTEDVGELFF.

The table lists this clonotype with many counts. The CDR3 here is CASSILAGGTDTQYF. The CDR3 DNA is TGTGCCAGCAGTATACTAGCGGGAGGCACAGATACGCAGTATTTT. The chain couples TRBV2 to TRBJ2-3, with 11 bases that match TRBD2. The CDR3 loop spans 15 amino acids. The junction had 2 bases not matched to a gene; V was cut back by 5 bases and J by 1 base. The germline gives CDR1 SNHLY, CDR2 FYNNEI.

As concerns this clonotype: This may come from a read error, since a much larger clone is one base off. The chain is built from TRBV29-1 and TRBJ2-7, with 8 bases lining up with TRBD2. CDR1 and CDR2 from the germline V gene are SQVTM and ANQGSEA. This CDR3 contains 14 residues. Unmatched junction bases numbered 7, after V lost 4 bases and J lost 2 bases. In DNA, the CDR3 is TGCAGCGTTGGAGAACTAGCGGACCCCTACGAGCAGTACTTC. Its translation is CSVGELADPYEQYF.

This clonotype was observed once. Since a much larger clone is just one base distant, this may be a read error. V usage is TRBV3-1 and J usage is TRBJ1-1, with 7 bases matching TRBD1. Germline loops: CDR1 LGHDT, CDR2 YNNKEL (reference sequence). The CDR3 is 15 amino acids. CDR3 nucleotide sequence: TGTGCCAGCACCCAAGTGGGACAGTTGAACACTGAAGCTTTCTTT. Translation: CASTQVGQLNTEAFF.

At least ten counts were recorded for this clonotype. The chain employs TRBV5-1 and TRBJ2-3; no clear D gene. Trimming removed 4 bases from V and 0 bases from J, with 21 bases in between. Germline V lookup: CDR1 SGHRS, CDR2 YFSETQ. The CDR3 length is 18 residues. The chain's CDR3 is CASSPPAVKSPSTDTQYF. CDR3 bases: TGCGCCAGCAGCCCCCCGGCAGTTAAGTCCCCTAGCACAGATACGCAGTATTTT.

This clonotype was seen ten or more times. The chain carries TRBV24-1 and TRBJ1-2; tentative D call: TRBD1 (5 bases). Between the trimmed V and J ends, which lost 4 bases and 5 bases, there was a span of 7 bases. Per germline, CDR1 KGHDR and CDR2 SFDVKD. There are 12 residues in the CDR3. The CDR3 nucleotides read TGTGCCACCAGTGAAGACAGATATGGCTACACCTTC. Amino acid sequence: CATSEDRYGYTF.

This clonotype was counted at least ten times. V and J are TRBV3-1 and TRBJ1-2, with 8 bases identical to TRBD1. The CDR3 extends over 13 amino acids. J gave up 4 bases and V 4 bases, and 2 bases lay outside the gene matches. The germline gives CDR1 LGHDT, CDR2 YNNKEL (reference sequence). The CDR3: CASSPGGRYGYTF. DNA of the CDR3: TGTGCCAGCAGCCCAGGGGGCCGCTATGGCTACACCTTC.

This clonotype appeared many times. The chain carries TRBV5-6 and TRBJ2-7, with 7 nucleotides matching TRBD1. Germline V gene sequence: CDR1 SGHDT, CDR2 YYEEEE. V gave up 3 bases and J gave up 1 base; unmatched junction bases: 10. The CDR3 is 16 residues long. The CDR3 DNA sequence: TGTGCCAGCAGCTGGGGCCCCGGGACAGTATCCTACGAGCAGTACTTC. This translates into CASSWGPGTVSYEQYF.

This clonotype came up many times. The genes are TRBV2 and TRBJ1-5, with 9 bases fitting TRBD1. The CDR3 spans 15 residues. Germline V gene sequence: CDR1 SNHLY, CDR2 FYNNEI. V trimming: 6 bases; J trimming: 2 bases; junction bases outside the gene matches: 5. CDR3 in DNA: TGTGCCAGCAGACCGGACAGGGGACGCAATCAGCCCCAGCATTTT. It translates to CASRPDRGRNQPQHF.

This clonotype was seen many times. J is TRBJ1-6 and V is TRBV7-2, with D unclear. V was cut by 6 bases and J by 0 bases, with 15 bases left in between. This CDR3 has 17 amino acids. Germline CDR1 reads SGHTA; CDR2 reads FQGNSA. CDR3 in amino acids: CASSQYSQSSYNSPLHF. CDR3 DNA sequence: TGTGCCAGCAGTCAGTACAGTCAGAGCTCCTATAATTCACCCCTCCACTTT.

This clonotype has a count of ten or more. CDR3 in DNA: TGTGCCAGCAGCGCGGATTCTAACATTCAGTACTTC. Translation: CASSADSNIQYF. This chain connects TRBV7-2 to TRBJ2-4; no firm D call. The V gene lost 5 bases and the J gene lost 7 bases, with 9 bases spanning the gap. The CDR3 is 12 residues long. The germline V gene encodes CDR1 SGHTA and CDR2 FQGNSA.

The table lists this clonotype with many counts. The chain joins TRBV24-1 to TRBJ2-3; unclear D gene. The V gene's germline CDR1 is KGHDR and CDR2 SFDVKD. CDR3 length equals 15 residues. V dropped 3 bases and J dropped 0 bases, with 9 bases sitting between them. The chain's CDR3 is CATSDRGFSTDTQYF. CDR3 nucleotides: TGTGCCACCAGTGATCGTGGGTTTAGCACAGATACGCAGTATTTT.

This clonotype occurred many times. The J gene is TRBJ2-7, the V gene TRBV20-1, with D hard to call. Trimming left V 2 bases short and J 4 bases short, with 9 bases between. The CDR3 has 12 residues. The germline CDR1 and CDR2 sequences are DFQATT and SNEGSKA (reference sequence). The CDR3 here is CSARSVGYEQYF. In nucleotides, the CDR3 is TGCAGTGCTAGATCGGTGGGTTACGAGCAGTACTTC.

This clonotype was recorded a few times. The gene calls are TRBV7-9 and TRBJ2-1; D unclear. Germline CDR1 is SEHNR and CDR2 is FQNEAQ (reference sequence). The CDR3 sequence is 16 residues long. V was pared by 4 bases and J by 7 bases, with 20 bases between. The CDR3 loop is CASSSPAGSNRNEQFF. CDR3 nucleotide sequence: TGTGCCAGCAGCTCTCCCGCCGGATCAAATAGGAATGAGCAGTTCTTC.

In its sample, this clonotype was seen many times. The CDR3 loop reads CASSPHRAGGLAGGPYNEQFF. As DNA, the CDR3 is TGTGCCAGCAGCCCCCACCGGGCAGGGGGACTAGCGGGAGGGCCTTACAATGAGCAGTTCTTC. The rearrangement uses TRBV6-2 or TRBV6-3 and TRBJ2-1; 16 bases map to TRBD2. After removal of 6 bases from V and 4 bases from J, the junction contained 18 bases not matched to a gene. The CDR3 spans 21 residues. Per germline, CDR1 MNHEY and CDR2 SVGEGT.

This clonotype was seen many times. The chain employs TRBV7-2 and TRBJ2-5, with 9 bases identical to TRBD2. The CDR3 runs to 15 residues. CDR1 and CDR2 from the germline V gene are SGHTA and FQGNSA. V gave up 5 bases and J gave up 6 bases; unmatched junction bases: 10. In DNA form, the CDR3 reads TGTGCCAGCAGCCCTATAGCGGGAGCGATGAAGACCCAGTACTTC. As protein: CASSPIAGAMKTQYF.

This clonotype was detected many times. The chain uses TRBV6-6 and TRBJ1-1; D ambiguous. V was shortened by 5 bases and J by 7 bases, with 14 bases between the two germline ends. The germline CDR1 and CDR2 sequences are MNHNY and SVGAGI (reference sequence). The CDR3 covers 13 residues. CDR3 DNA sequence: TGTGCCAGCAGTACCACGACGGGGAATGAAGCTTTCTTT. Amino acid sequence: CASSTTTGNEAFF.

The V and J genes are TRBV12-3 or TRBV12-4 and TRBJ2-7; no clear D. V was clipped by 2 bases and J by 4 bases, with 21 bases between them. The CDR3 runs 17 residues. The CDR3 bases are TGTGCCAGCAGTTTAACCGGGTTAGTTAAGATCCCATACGAGCAGTACTTC. Translated: CASSLTGLVKIPYEQYF.

This clonotype was found many times. This sequence joins TRBV29-1 and TRBJ2-7; possible D gene TRBD1, 6 bases. Germline lookup yields CDR1 SQVTM and CDR2 ANQGSEA. Trimming took 4 bases from V and 9 from J, leaving 16 bases between them. This CDR3 spans 12 amino acids. The CDR3 reads CSVGQAAGVQYF. In DNA, the CDR3 is TGCAGCGTTGGACAGGCCGCTGGTGTGCAGTACTTC.

This clonotype was seen at least ten times. This sequence joins TRBV20-1 and TRBJ1-1; the D is unclear. Germline CDR1 is DFQATT and CDR2 is SNEGSKA (reference sequence). The CDR3 length is 13 residues. V was clipped by 0 bases and J by 7 bases, with 12 bases between them. The CDR3 region is CSARDPSRYEAFF. In DNA, the CDR3 is TGCAGTGCTAGAGATCCCTCCCGGTATGAAGCTTTCTTT.

This clonotype was found many times. V is TRBV4-1 and J is TRBJ2-5, with 9 bases identical to TRBD2. Trimming removed 2 bases from V and 0 bases from J; junction bases left unmatched: 1. The CDR3 extends over 15 amino acids. Germline V gene data show CDR1 as MGHRA and CDR2 as YSYEKL. In nucleotides, the CDR3 is TGCGCCAGCAGCCAATCTAGCGGGGACCAAGAGACCCAGTACTTC. As protein: CASSQSSGDQETQYF.

A remark on this clonotype: This sequence may be a read error, since a much larger clone differs from it by one base. V is TRBV12-3 or TRBV12-4 and J is TRBJ2-6; a weak D match, TRBD2 (5 bases). The CDR3 has 15 residues. The CDR3 loop is CARSWELPGANVLTF. CDR3 nucleotide sequence: TGTGCCAGGAGTTGGGAGCTCCCTGGGGCCAACGTCCTGACTTTC.